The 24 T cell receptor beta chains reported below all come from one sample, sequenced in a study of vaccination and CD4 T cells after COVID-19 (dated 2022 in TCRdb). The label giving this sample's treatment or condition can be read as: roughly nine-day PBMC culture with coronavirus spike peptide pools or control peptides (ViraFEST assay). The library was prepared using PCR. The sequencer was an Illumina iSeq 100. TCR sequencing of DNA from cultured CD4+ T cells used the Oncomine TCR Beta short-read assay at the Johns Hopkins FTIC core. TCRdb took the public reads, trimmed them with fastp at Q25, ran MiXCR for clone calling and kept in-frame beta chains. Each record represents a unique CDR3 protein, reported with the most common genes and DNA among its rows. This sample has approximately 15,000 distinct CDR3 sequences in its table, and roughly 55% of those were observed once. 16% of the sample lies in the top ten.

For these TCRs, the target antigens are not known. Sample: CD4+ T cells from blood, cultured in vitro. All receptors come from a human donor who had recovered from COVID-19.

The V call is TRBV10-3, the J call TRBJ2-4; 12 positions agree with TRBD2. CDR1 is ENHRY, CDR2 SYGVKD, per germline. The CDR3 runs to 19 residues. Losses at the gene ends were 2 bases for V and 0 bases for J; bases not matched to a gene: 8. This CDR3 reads CAISETVGLAGGAKNIQYF. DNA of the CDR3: TGTGCCATCAGTGAGACAGTGGGACTAGCGGGCGGAGCCAAAAACATTCAGTACTTC.

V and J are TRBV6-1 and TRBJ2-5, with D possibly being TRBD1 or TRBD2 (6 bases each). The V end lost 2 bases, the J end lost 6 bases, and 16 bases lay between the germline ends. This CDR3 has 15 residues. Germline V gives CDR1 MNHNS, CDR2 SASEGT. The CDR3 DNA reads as TGTGCCAGCAGTGAAAGGCTGGCGGGACAACAGACCCAGTACTTC. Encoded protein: CASSERLAGQQTQYF.

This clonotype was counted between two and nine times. The CDR3 region has the DNA TGTGCCATCAGTGACGGGGCACAAGAGACCCAGTACTTC. As protein: CAISDGAQETQYF. The V call is TRBV10-3, the J call TRBJ2-5, with D possibly being TRBD1 or TRBD2 (5 bases each). CDR1 and CDR2 from the germline V gene are ENHRY and SYGVKD. This CDR3 is 13 amino acids long. The V end was cut by 3 bases, the J end by 2 bases, with 7 bases between.

The CDR3, as DNA: TGTGCCAGCAGCTTCCCCCGCGGGAGGGCCGGTCAAGAGACCCAGTACTTC. Translating gives CASSFPRGRAGQETQYF. The V gene is TRBV6-2 or TRBV6-3, the J gene TRBJ2-5; 9 positions agree with TRBD2. Germline V gene data show CDR1 as MNHEY and CDR2 as SVGEGT. The ends lost 6 bases at V and 2 bases at J; junction bases unmatched: 13. CDR3 length equals 17 residues.

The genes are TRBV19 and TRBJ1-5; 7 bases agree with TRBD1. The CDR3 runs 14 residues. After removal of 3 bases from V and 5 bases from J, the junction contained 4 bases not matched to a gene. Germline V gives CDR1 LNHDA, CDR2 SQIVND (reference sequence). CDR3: CASSMGTAYQPQHF. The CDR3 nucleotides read TGTGCCAGTAGTATGGGGACAGCTTATCAGCCCCAGCATTTT.

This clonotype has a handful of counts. The CDR3 coding sequence is TGTGCCAGCAGCGTAACAGGGGGGGCAATGCATACGCAGTATTTT. Translating it yields CASSVTGGAMHTQYF. The V and J genes are TRBV7-2 and TRBJ2-3, with a weak D call TRBD1 (8 bases). Trimming removed 5 bases at V and 7 bases at J, with 19 bases between. The germline gives CDR1 SGHTA, CDR2 FQGNSA. The CDR3 has 15 residues.

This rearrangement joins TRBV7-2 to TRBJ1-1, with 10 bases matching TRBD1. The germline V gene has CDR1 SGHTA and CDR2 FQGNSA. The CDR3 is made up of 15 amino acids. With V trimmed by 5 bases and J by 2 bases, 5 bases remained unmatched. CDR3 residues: CASSPRQGANTEAFF. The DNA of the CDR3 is TGTGCCAGCAGCCCTAGACAGGGGGCCAACACTGAAGCTTTCTTT.

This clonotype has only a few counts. Here the CDR3 DNA reads TGTGCCAGCAGCTTCTCGCCTAGGGGTAATTCACCCCTCCACTTT. It yields the protein CASSFSPRGNSPLHF. The chain employs TRBV5-5 and TRBJ1-6; D may be TRBD1 (5 bases). CDR3 length: 15 residues. V was shortened by 2 bases and J by 6 bases, with 12 bases between the two germline ends. CDR1 is SGHKS and CDR2 is YYEKEE in the germline V gene (reference sequence).

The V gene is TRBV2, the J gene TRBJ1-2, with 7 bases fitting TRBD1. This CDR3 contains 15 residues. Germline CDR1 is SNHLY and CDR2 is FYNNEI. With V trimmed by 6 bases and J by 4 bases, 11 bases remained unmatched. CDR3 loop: CASRGNRGGSYGYTF. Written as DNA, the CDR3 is TGTGCCAGCAGAGGTAACAGGGGCGGGAGCTATGGCTACACCTTC.

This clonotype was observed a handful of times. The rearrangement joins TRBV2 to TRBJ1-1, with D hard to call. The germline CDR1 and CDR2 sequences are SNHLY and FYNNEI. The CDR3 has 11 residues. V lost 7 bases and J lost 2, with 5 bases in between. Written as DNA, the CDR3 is TGTGCCAGCACGGGAAACACTGAAGCTTTCTTT. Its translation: CASTGNTEAFF.

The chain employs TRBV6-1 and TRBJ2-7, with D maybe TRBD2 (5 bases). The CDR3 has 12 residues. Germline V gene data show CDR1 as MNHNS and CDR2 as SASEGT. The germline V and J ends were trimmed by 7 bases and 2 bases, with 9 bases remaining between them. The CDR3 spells CASKGSAYEQYF. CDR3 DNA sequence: TGTGCCAGCAAAGGGAGTGCCTACGAGCAGTACTTC.

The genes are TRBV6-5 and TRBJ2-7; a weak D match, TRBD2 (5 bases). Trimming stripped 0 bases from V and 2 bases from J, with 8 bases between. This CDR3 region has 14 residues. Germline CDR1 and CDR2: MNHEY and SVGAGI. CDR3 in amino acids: CASSYSTGAYEQYF. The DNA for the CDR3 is TGTGCCAGCAGTTACTCGACCGGGGCCTACGAGCAGTACTTC.

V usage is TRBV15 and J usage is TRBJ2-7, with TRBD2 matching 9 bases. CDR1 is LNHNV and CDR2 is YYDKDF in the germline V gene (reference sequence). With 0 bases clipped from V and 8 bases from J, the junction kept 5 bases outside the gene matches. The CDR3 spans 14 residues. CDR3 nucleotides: TGTGCCACCAGCAGAGATTTTAGCGGGAGCCAGCAGTACTTC. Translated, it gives CATSRDFSGSQQYF.

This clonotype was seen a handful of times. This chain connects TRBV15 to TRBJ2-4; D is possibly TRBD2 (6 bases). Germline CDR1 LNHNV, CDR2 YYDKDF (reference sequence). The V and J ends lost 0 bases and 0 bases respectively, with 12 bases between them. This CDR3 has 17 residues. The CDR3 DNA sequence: TGTGCCACCAGCAGAGATTACGGGGGACTAGCCAAAAACATTCAGTACTTC. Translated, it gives CATSRDYGGLAKNIQYF.

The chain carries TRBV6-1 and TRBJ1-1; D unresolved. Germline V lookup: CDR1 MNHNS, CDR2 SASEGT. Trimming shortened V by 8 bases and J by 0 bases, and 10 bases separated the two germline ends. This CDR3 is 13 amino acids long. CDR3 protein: CASRRSMNTEAFF. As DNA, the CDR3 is TGTGCCAGCCGCCGAAGCATGAACACTGAAGCTTTCTTT.

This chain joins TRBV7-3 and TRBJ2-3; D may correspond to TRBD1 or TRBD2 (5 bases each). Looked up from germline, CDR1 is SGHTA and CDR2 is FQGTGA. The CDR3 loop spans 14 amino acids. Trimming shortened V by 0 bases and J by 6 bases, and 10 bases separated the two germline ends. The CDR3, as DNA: TGTGCCAGCAGCTTAACGGGACCACTTGATACGCAGTATTTT. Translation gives CASSLTGPLDTQYF.

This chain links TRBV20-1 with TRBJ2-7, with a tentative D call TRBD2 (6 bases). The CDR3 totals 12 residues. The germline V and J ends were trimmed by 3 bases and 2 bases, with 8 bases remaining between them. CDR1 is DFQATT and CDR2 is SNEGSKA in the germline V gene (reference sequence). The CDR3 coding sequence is TGCAGTGCTAGCGGGAGTGCCTACGAGCAGTACTTC. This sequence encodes CSASGSAYEQYF.

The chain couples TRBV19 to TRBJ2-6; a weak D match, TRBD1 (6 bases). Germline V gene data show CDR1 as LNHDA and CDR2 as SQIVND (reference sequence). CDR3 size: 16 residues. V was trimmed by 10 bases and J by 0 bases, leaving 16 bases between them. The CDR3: CATAQGSSSGANVLTF. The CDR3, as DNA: TGTGCCACCGCGCAGGGGTCAAGCTCTGGGGCCAACGTCCTGACTTTC. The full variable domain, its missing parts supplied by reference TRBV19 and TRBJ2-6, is DGGITQSPKYLFRKEGQNVTLSCEQNLNHDAMYWYRQDPGQGLRLIYYSQIVNDFQKGDIAEGYSVSREKKESFPLTVTSAQKNPTAFYLCATAQGSSSGANVLTFGAGSRLTVL.

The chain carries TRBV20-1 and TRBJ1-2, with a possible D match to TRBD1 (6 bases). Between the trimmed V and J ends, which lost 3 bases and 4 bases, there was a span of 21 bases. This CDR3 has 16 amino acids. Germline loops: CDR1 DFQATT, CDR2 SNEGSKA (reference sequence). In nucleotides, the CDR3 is TGCAGTGCTAGTCTAACCTTGACAGGAAGCTCCTATGGCTACACCTTC. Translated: CSASLTLTGSSYGYTF.

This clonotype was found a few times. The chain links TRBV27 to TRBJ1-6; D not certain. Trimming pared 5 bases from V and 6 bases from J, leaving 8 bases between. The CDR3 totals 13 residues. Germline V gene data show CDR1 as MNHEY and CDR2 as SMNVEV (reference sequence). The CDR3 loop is CASSPPVNSPLHF. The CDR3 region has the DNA TGTGCCAGCAGTCCGCCAGTTAATTCACCCCTCCACTTT.

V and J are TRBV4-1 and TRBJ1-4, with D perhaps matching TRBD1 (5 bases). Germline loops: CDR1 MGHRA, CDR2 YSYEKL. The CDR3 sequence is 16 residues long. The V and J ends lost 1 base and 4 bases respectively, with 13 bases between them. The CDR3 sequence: CASSQGPTARNEKLFF. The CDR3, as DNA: TGCGCCAGCAGCCAAGGCCCGACAGCTCGTAATGAAAAACTGTTTTTT.

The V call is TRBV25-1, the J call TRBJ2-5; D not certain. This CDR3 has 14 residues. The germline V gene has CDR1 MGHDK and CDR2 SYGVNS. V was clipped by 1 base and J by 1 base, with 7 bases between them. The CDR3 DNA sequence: TGTGCCAGCAGTGAATCAGCGATCCAAGAGACCCAGTACTTC. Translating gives CASSESAIQETQYF.

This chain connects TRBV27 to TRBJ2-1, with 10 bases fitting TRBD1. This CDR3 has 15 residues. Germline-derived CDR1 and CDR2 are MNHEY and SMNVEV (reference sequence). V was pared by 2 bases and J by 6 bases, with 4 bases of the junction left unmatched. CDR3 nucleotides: TGTGCCAGCAGTTTACCCGGGACAGGGGTCAATGAGCAGTTCTTC. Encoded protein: CASSLPGTGVNEQFF.

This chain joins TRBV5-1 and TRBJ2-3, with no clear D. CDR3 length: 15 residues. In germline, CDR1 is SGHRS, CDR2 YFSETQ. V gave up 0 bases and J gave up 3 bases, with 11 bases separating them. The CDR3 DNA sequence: TGCGCCAGCAGCTTGGGCAATTTCATGACAGATACGCAGTATTTT. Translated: CASSLGNFMTDTQYF. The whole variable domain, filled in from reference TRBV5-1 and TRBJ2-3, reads KAGVTQTPRYLIKTRGQQVTLSCSPISGHRSVSWYQQTPGQGLQFLFEYFSETQRNKGNFPGRFSGRQFSNSRSEMNVSTLELGDSALYLCASSLGNFMTDTQYFGPGTRLTVL.